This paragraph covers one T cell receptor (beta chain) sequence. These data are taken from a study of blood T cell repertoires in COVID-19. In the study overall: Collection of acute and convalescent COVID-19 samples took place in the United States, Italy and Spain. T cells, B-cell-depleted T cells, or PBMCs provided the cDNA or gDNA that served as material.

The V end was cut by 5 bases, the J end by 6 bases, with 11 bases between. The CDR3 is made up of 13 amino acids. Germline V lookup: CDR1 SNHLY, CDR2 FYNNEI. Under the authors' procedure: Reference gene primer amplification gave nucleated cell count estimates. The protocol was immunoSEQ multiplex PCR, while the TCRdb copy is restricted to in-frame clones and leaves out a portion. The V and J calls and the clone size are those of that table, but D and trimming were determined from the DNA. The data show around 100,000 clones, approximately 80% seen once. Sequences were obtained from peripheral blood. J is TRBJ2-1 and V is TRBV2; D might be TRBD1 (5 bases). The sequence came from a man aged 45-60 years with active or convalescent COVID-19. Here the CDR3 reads CASSPDSPNEQFF. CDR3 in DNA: TGTGCCAGCAGTCCCGACAGCCCCAATGAGCAGTTCTTC.